This TCR beta chain was retrieved from a study of identical twins. Study observations and caveats: Without tracking the same donors, conclusions rested on cross-sectional statistical analysis.

For this clonotype: No antigen is known for it.

Germline V gene lookup returns CDR1 ENHRY and CDR2 SYGVKD. The CDR3 spans 13 residues. V shed 6 bases and J shed 6 bases, with 12 bases lying between them. Via MiXCR, TCRdb re-called the 5' RACE reads, giving one row per CDR3 protein. The data contain hundreds of thousands of distinct CDR3 sequences, approximately 6.1% of them seen just once; the ten biggest clones take up roughly 1.6%. This chain links TRBV10-3 with TRBJ2-1, with a weak D call TRBD2 (5 bases). The receptor was isolated from a man in his late teens or twenties in good health. Input material: naive T cells sorted from blood. CDR3 in amino acids: CAISMQEGNEQFF. The DNA of the CDR3 is TGTGCCATCAGCATGCAAGAGGGCAATGAGCAGTTCTTC.